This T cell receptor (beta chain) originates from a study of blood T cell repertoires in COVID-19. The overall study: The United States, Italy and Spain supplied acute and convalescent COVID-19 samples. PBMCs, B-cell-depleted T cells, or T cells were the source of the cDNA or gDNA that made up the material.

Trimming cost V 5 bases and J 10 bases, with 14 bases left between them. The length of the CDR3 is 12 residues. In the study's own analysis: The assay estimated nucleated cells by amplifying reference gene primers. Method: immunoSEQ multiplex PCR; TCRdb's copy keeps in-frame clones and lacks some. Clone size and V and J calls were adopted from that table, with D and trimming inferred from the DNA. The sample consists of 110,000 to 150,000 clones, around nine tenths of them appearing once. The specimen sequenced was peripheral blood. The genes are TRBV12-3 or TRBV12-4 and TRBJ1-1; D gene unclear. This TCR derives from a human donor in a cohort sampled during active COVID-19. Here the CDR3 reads CASSRRTDGAFF. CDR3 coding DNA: TGTGCCAGCAGTCGCCGAACAGACGGAGCTTTCTTT.